Given below is one T cell receptor (beta chain) in context. The source of the sample is a study of blood T cell repertoires in COVID-19. Libraries were prepared by immunoSEQ multiplex PCR; TCRdb keeps only in-frame clonotypes and omits some of them. The table records 130,000 or so clones, roughly 86% of them present only once. This CDR3 contains 13 residues. V lost 4 bases and J 8 bases, leaving 13 bases between the germline ends. The germline gives CDR1 KGHDR, CDR2 SFDVKD. The TCR was taken from a woman aged 60-75 years with acute or convalescent COVID-19. Sequenced sample: peripheral blood. The V and J genes are TRBV24-1 and TRBJ1-2; unclear D gene. The CDR3: CATSDHPTGGYTF. The CDR3 DNA follows: TGTGCCACCAGTGACCACCCGACGGGAGGCTACACCTTC.